Below are 29 T cell receptor beta chains sequenced from a single sample in a study of cytomegalovirus exposure and HLA in healthy donors. Measured with immunoSEQ multiplex PCR; TCRdb has only the in-frame clones, and not every one. The sample holds over 150,000 clones, around 90% seen once. The source material was PBMCs. The receptor source for this set is a woman aged 18-35 years in good health and CMV-seropositive.

V usage is TRBV7-3 and J usage is TRBJ1-1; D remains ambiguous. Germline assignment: CDR1 SGHTA and CDR2 FQGTGA. The germline V and J ends were trimmed by 5 bases and 9 bases, with 16 bases remaining between them. The length of the CDR3 is 13 residues. The CDR3 bases are TGTGCCAGCAGCCCAAGTGGACGGGAACAAGCTTTCTTT. Encoded protein: CASSPSGREQAFF.

V usage is TRBV4-1 and J usage is TRBJ1-6; the match to TRBD1 covers 7 bases. The J segment lost 3 bases and the V segment lost 3 bases, leaving 5 bases of the junction unmatched. Germline V lookup: CDR1 MGHRA, CDR2 YSYEKL. This CDR3 contains 16 residues. The CDR3 DNA sequence: TGCGCCAGCAGCCAGCCCAGGGGGGACTATAATTCACCCCTCCACTTT. Translation: CASSQPRGDYNSPLHF.

This clone has just one count. The CDR3 DNA reads TGTGCCAGTAGTATAGGTCTAGGCGATGAGCAGTTCTTC. Residues: CASSIGLGDEQFF. V and J are TRBV19 and TRBJ2-1; unclear D gene. V was cut by 1 base and J by 8 bases, with 9 bases left in between. Germline CDR1 LNHDA, CDR2 SQIVND (reference sequence). This CDR3 spans 13 amino acids.

This chain connects TRBV12-5 to TRBJ2-2; D is ambiguous. Trimming stripped 0 bases from V and 0 bases from J, with 11 bases between. The germline gives CDR1 LGHNT, CDR2 FRNRAP. The CDR3 sequence is 17 residues long. Here the CDR3 reads CASGLVFGVSNTGELFF. In DNA form, the CDR3 reads TGTGCTAGTGGTTTGGTTTTCGGTGTATCGAACACCGGGGAGCTGTTTTTT.

The genes are TRBV18 and TRBJ1-3; D uncertain. V was pared by 2 bases and J by 0 bases, with 8 bases between. CDR3 length equals 15 residues. Germline CDR1 and CDR2: KGHSH and LQKENI. The CDR3, as DNA: TGTGCCAGCTCACCAACAAGTCCCTCTGGAAACACCATATATTTT. Its translation: CASSPTSPSGNTIYF. The whole variable domain, filled in from reference TRBV18 and TRBJ1-3, reads NAGVMQNPRHLVRRRGQEARLRCSPMKGHSHVYWYRQLPEEGLKFMVYLQKENIIDESGMPKERFSAEFPKEGPSILRIQQVVRGDSAAYFCASSPTSPSGNTIYFGEGSWLTVV.

The V call is TRBV27, the J call TRBJ2-7; 7 nucleotides agree with TRBD1. V lost 6 bases, J lost 4 bases, and 12 bases stayed unmatched. Germline V gene lookup returns CDR1 MNHEY and CDR2 SMNVEV (reference sequence). This CDR3 comprises 15 residues. DNA of the CDR3: TGTGCCAGCAGCGTTGAACAGGGGTTCGGTTACGAGCAGTACTTC. Protein product: CASSVEQGFGYEQYF.

J is TRBJ2-1 and V is TRBV19; 9 bases map to TRBD1. The J segment lost 8 bases and the V segment lost 4 bases, leaving 9 bases of the junction unmatched. The CDR3 loop spans 15 amino acids. Per germline, CDR1 LNHDA and CDR2 SQIVND (reference sequence). In DNA, the CDR3 is TGTGCCAGTAGTACGCGGACAGGGGCGGTCGATGAGCAGTTCTTC. Its translation is CASSTRTGAVDEQFF.

The chain combines TRBV28 with TRBJ2-7; 12 bases match TRBD2. With 6 bases clipped from V and 0 bases from J, the junction kept 12 bases outside the gene matches. This CDR3 comprises 18 residues. Germline loops: CDR1 MDHEN, CDR2 SYDVKM. Here the CDR3 reads CASRISLAGGPSSYEQYF. The DNA for the CDR3 is TGTGCCAGCAGGATCTCACTAGCGGGAGGTCCCAGCTCCTACGAGCAGTACTTC.

CDR3 bases: TGTGCCAGCAGATCCCGACAGAACACAGATACGCAGTATTTT. Its translation is CASRSRQNTDTQYF. This sequence joins TRBV27 and TRBJ2-3; D is possibly TRBD1 (5 bases). CDR3 length: 14 amino acids. In germline, CDR1 is MNHEY, CDR2 SMNVEV (reference sequence). Trimming shortened V by 6 bases and J by 2 bases, and 12 bases separated the two germline ends.

The chain is built from TRBV11-2 and TRBJ2-3; D is perhaps TRBD2 (6 bases). Germline V gene lookup returns CDR1 SGHAT and CDR2 FQNNGV. The CDR3 spans 16 residues. V shed 3 bases and J shed 0 bases, with 13 bases lying between them. DNA of the CDR3: TGTGCCAGCAGCTTCGCGCGTGGGACTAGCACAGATACGCAGTATTTT. This encodes CASSFARGTSTDTQYF.

The J gene is TRBJ2-1, the V gene TRBV5-4; 13 bases fit TRBD2. The length of the CDR3 is 16 residues. Germline V gene data show CDR1 as SGHNT and CDR2 as YYREEE (reference sequence). Trimming took 3 bases from V and 7 from J; bases not matched to a gene: 7. This CDR3 is CASSSGLAGVKNEQFF. The CDR3 nucleotides are TGTGCCAGCAGCTCCGGACTAGCGGGAGTGAAAAATGAGCAGTTCTTC.

The rearrangement links TRBV19 to TRBJ2-3; 8 bases line up with TRBD1. V trimming: 7 bases; J trimming: 9 bases; junction bases outside the gene matches: 9. Germline assignment: CDR1 LNHDA and CDR2 SQIVND (reference sequence). The CDR3 runs 13 residues. The CDR3 region has the DNA TGTGCCAGTACCATCCAGGGGGCTGGGACGCAGTATTTT. Residues: CASTIQGAGTQYF.

The rearrangement uses TRBV18 and TRBJ1-2; 9 positions match TRBD1. Germline trimming cut 3 bases from V and 5 bases from J; bases unmatched to any gene: 1. The CDR3 has 13 amino acids. Germline CDR1 reads KGHSH; CDR2 reads LQKENI. The CDR3, as DNA: TGTGCCAGCTCACCCGGGACAGGGTATGGCTACACCTTC. Encoded protein: CASSPGTGYGYTF.

J is TRBJ1-2 and V is TRBV7-9; D is ambiguous. The CDR3 contains 13 residues. V lost 5 bases and J 4 bases, leaving 11 bases between the germline ends. CDR1 is SEHNR and CDR2 is FQNEAQ in the germline V gene (reference sequence). The CDR3 nucleotides are TGTGCCAGCAGCCCAGAGGGTTCCTATGGCTACACCTTC. This codes for CASSPEGSYGYTF.

V is TRBV2 and J is TRBJ2-2; 11 positions agree with TRBD1. Germline V gives CDR1 SNHLY, CDR2 FYNNEI. V lost 4 bases to trimming and J lost 6 bases; unmatched junction nucleotides: 10. The CDR3 sequence is 17 residues long. DNA for the CDR3: TGTGCCAGCAGTGGGGACCGGGACAGGGGGTTTCCCGGGGAGCTGTTTTTT. Its protein product is CASSGDRDRGFPGELFF. Based on the CDR3 plus reference TRBV2 and TRBJ2-2, the full variable domain is EPEVTQTPSHQVTQMGQEVILRCVPISNHLYFYWYRQILGQKVEFLVSFYNNEISEKSEIFDDQFSVERPDGSNFTLKIRSTKLEDSAMYFCASSGDRDRGFPGELFFGEGSRLTVL.

The chain has TRBV6-1 and TRBJ2-1; 11 bases are shared with TRBD2. The V gene's germline CDR1 is MNHNS and CDR2 SASEGT. The CDR3 totals 15 residues. The ends lost 6 bases at V and 5 bases at J; junction bases unmatched: 6. The CDR3 sequence: CASSYLAGGNNEQFF. The CDR3 DNA is TGTGCCAGCAGCTACCTAGCGGGGGGAAACAATGAGCAGTTCTTC.

The chain combines TRBV19 with TRBJ1-2; D might be TRBD1 (5 bases). Per the germline V gene, CDR1 is LNHDA and CDR2 is SQIVND (reference sequence). Deletions cut 5 bases from V and 7 bases from J, with 17 bases between. There are 14 residues in the CDR3. CDR3: CASSPSGGIRGYTF. The CDR3 region has the DNA TGTGCCAGTAGTCCCTCCGGGGGTATCCGTGGCTACACCTTC.

The V and J genes are TRBV18 and TRBJ1-2; 9 bases are a match to TRBD1. Losses at the gene ends were 1 base for V and 11 bases for J; bases not matched to a gene: 5. Per the germline V gene, CDR1 is KGHSH and CDR2 is LQKENI. This CDR3 contains 13 residues. The CDR3 DNA follows: TGTGCCAGCTCACCACTTGAGGACAGGGGTTACACCTTC. Encoded protein: CASSPLEDRGYTF.

The chain is built from TRBV10-2 and TRBJ1-1; perhaps TRBD1 as D (6 bases). The V gene's germline CDR1 is WSHSY and CDR2 SAAADI. The CDR3 runs 13 residues. V was trimmed by 3 bases and J by 5 bases, leaving 10 bases between them. The CDR3: CASSDRGGTEAFF. CDR3 bases: TGCGCCAGCAGTGATAGGGGGGGTACTGAAGCTTTCTTT.

V gene TRBV7-9 combines with J gene TRBJ2-1; 10 nucleotides align to TRBD2. From germline, CDR1 is SEHNR and CDR2 FQNEAQ (reference sequence). V trimming: 0 bases; J trimming: 9 bases; junction bases outside the gene matches: 11. This CDR3 contains 17 residues. In DNA, the CDR3 is TGTGCCAGCAGCTTAGCGAGTGTGGCTAGCGGGAGAAGTGAGCAGTTCTTC. It is translated as CASSLASVASGRSEQFF.

This chain links TRBV2 with TRBJ1-2; 9 positions match TRBD1. V shed 6 bases and J 8 bases; nucleotides not matched to a gene: 7. Germline lookup yields CDR1 SNHLY and CDR2 FYNNEI. This CDR3 spans 13 amino acids. In nucleotides, the CDR3 is TGTGCCAGCAGGGGACAGGGAACGAACGGCTACACCTTC. Translation gives CASRGQGTNGYTF.

This clone was seen more than once but under ten times. J is TRBJ1-2 and V is TRBV14; a weak D match, TRBD1 (5 bases). From germline, CDR1 is SGHDN and CDR2 FVKESK. CDR3 length: 13 amino acids. V shed 1 base and J shed 8 bases, with 11 bases lying between them. In DNA form, the CDR3 reads TGTGCCAGCAGCCAAGTGAAGACAGTCGGCTACACCTTC. This gives the protein CASSQVKTVGYTF.

This chain uses TRBV6-6 with TRBJ1-1, with 8 bases that match TRBD1. V dropped 6 bases and J dropped 11; count of bases not matched to a gene: 11. CDR3 length equals 13 residues. Germline V gene sequence: CDR1 MNHNY, CDR2 SVGAGI (reference sequence). In nucleotides, the CDR3 is TGTGCCAGCAGAATGGACAGGGCCGCCGTGGCTTTCTTT. Amino acids: CASRMDRAAVAFF.

This rearrangement joins TRBV30 to TRBJ2-1; TRBD1 matches 7 bases. With 6 bases clipped from V and 6 bases from J, the junction kept 5 bases outside the gene matches. Germline CDR1 GTSNPN, CDR2 SVGIG (reference sequence). This CDR3 spans 12 amino acids. CDR3 loop: CACYGQVNEQFF. The CDR3 nucleotides are TGTGCCTGTTACGGACAGGTCAATGAGCAGTTCTTC.

The chain combines TRBV11-2 with TRBJ1-2; no clear D gene. Between the trimmed V and J ends, which lost 5 bases and 8 bases, there was a span of 21 bases. This CDR3 is built from 15 residues. The V gene's germline CDR1 is SGHAT and CDR2 FQNNGV. As DNA, the CDR3 is TGTGCCAGCAGCGCCGAACTCAAAATTTCGCGGGGCTACACCTTC. Residues: CASSAELKISRGYTF.

V gene TRBV4-1 combines with J gene TRBJ2-3; D not resolved. CDR3 length: 15 amino acids. Germline lookup yields CDR1 MGHRA and CDR2 YSYEKL. Trimming removed 4 bases from V and 0 bases from J, with 11 bases in between. The CDR3 loop reads CASSRSGSSTDTQYF. Written as DNA, the CDR3 is TGCGCCAGCAGCCGGAGTGGGTCTAGCACAGATACGCAGTATTTT.

In DNA form, the CDR3 reads TGTGCCAGCAGCTTAAAGGGGGGGAGCGACGAGCAGTACTTC. Protein product: CASSLKGGSDEQYF. This sequence joins TRBV7-3 and TRBJ2-7, with TRBD2 as a possible D gene (7 bases). CDR3 length: 14 residues. Looked up from germline, CDR1 is SGHTA and CDR2 is FQGTGA. V was trimmed by 1 base and J by 5 bases, leaving 12 bases between them. Combining the CDR3 with reference TRBV7-3 and TRBJ2-7 gives the whole variable domain GAGVSQTPSNKVTEKGKYVELRCDPISGHTALYWYRQSLGQGPEFLIYFQGTGAADDSGLPNDRFFAVRPEGSVSTLKIQRTERGDSAVYLCASSLKGGSDEQYFGPGTRLTVT.

The rearrangement links TRBV6-5 to TRBJ2-3; possible D gene TRBD2, 5 bases. The CDR3 is 11 amino acids. Trimming stripped 6 bases from V and 11 bases from J, with 12 bases between. The germline V gene encodes CDR1 MNHEY and CDR2 SVGAGI. CDR3 sequence: CASRSPGEQYF. In DNA, the CDR3 is TGTGCCAGCAGGTCCCCCGGGGAGCAGTATTTT.

The chain links TRBV7-2 to TRBJ2-7; 10 bases line up with TRBD2. V was clipped by 4 bases and J by 5 bases; unmatched bases: 11. Germline V gene data show CDR1 as SGHTA and CDR2 as FQGNSA. This CDR3 is built from 16 residues. Here the CDR3 reads CASSSTLLAGVNEQYF. In DNA, the CDR3 is TGTGCCAGCAGCTCGACCCTCCTAGCGGGAGTGAACGAGCAGTACTTC.